A single sample gave rise to the 29 T cell receptor beta chains below, sequenced in a study of PD-L1 blockade in urothelial cancer. The time point here: pretreatment peripheral blood. Sequencing used immunoSEQ multiplex PCR; TCRdb keeps in-frame clones, though not all of them. The sample holds under 60,000 clones; around four fifths are singletons and the top ten take 3% to 4%. The input for sequencing was PBMCs, taken around atezolizumab (anti-PD-L1) treatment. These receptors all stem from a man aged 65 to 85 with urothelial cancer.

The chain carries TRBV18 and TRBJ1-1; tentative D call: TRBD1 (5 bases). The germline V gene encodes CDR1 KGHSH and CDR2 LQKENI. The CDR3 spans 13 residues. V lost 2 bases, J lost 6 bases, and 10 bases lay in between. CDR3 in DNA: TGTGCCAGCTCACCAGCCAGGGCCCCTGAAGCTTTCTTT. Protein product: CASSPARAPEAFF.

The chain is built from TRBV5-4 and TRBJ2-1, with a tentative D call TRBD1 (5 bases). V was clipped by 1 base and J by 8 bases, with 16 bases between them. Per germline, CDR1 SGHNT and CDR2 YYREEE (reference sequence). The CDR3 loop spans 15 amino acids. DNA of the CDR3: TGTGCCAGCAGCTTGAGGGGCTCCTTTAGAGATGAGCAGTTCTTC. The encoded protein is CASSLRGSFRDEQFF. The whole variable domain, remainder taken from reference TRBV5-4 and TRBJ2-1, is ETGVTQSPTHLIKTRGQQVTLRCSSQSGHNTVSWYQQALGQGPQFIFQYYREEENGRGNFPPRFSGLQFPNYSSELNVNALELDDSALYLCASSLRGSFRDEQFFGPGTRLTVL.

The chain uses TRBV5-1 and TRBJ2-7, with TRBD2 matching 7 bases. V lost 0 bases, J lost 3 bases, and 3 bases stayed unmatched. Per germline, CDR1 SGHRS and CDR2 YFSETQ. The CDR3 consists of 14 residues. CDR3: CASSLGTRSYEQYF. In nucleotides, the CDR3 is TGCGCCAGCAGCTTGGGGACTAGGAGCTACGAGCAGTACTTC.

The V gene is TRBV7-3, the J gene TRBJ2-7; TRBD2 agrees at 7 bases. The CDR3 has 13 residues. CDR1 and CDR2 (germline): SGHTA, FQGTGA. The V gene end was trimmed by 5 bases and the J gene end by 6 bases; junction bases not matched to a gene: 7. The CDR3 DNA reads as TGTGCCAGCAGCCTCTCCGGCGGGGGCGAGCAGTACTTC. This gives the protein CASSLSGGGEQYF.

This chain joins TRBV19 and TRBJ1-5; 7 bases are a match to TRBD1. V gave up 7 bases and J gave up 4 bases; unmatched junction bases: 10. From germline, CDR1 is LNHDA and CDR2 SQIVND (reference sequence). This CDR3 is built from 15 residues. CDR3 loop: CASTPVDRINQPQHF. DNA for the CDR3: TGTGCCAGTACTCCCGTGGACAGGATTAATCAGCCCCAGCATTTT.

V is TRBV18 and J is TRBJ2-3; the D gene is possibly TRBD1 (5 bases). The V gene's germline CDR1 is KGHSH and CDR2 LQKENI. This CDR3 spans 16 amino acids. V was trimmed by 2 bases and J by 2 bases, leaving 14 bases between them. CDR3 protein: CASSPTGRSLTDTQYF. CDR3 DNA sequence: TGTGCCAGCTCACCAACAGGCCGAAGTCTCACAGATACGCAGTATTTT.

This chain joins TRBV9 and TRBJ2-1; D not certain. CDR1 and CDR2 (germline): SGDLS, YYNGEE. The V end lost 7 bases, the J end lost 10 bases, and 18 bases lay between the germline ends. This CDR3 is built from 13 residues. The CDR3 DNA is TGTGCCAGCCAAAGTGCGGCTCGGTCGGAGCAGTTCTTC. This translates into CASQSAARSEQFF.

The chain carries TRBV6-1 and TRBJ2-6; TRBD1 matches 7 bases. The CDR3 consists of 17 residues. Germline loops: CDR1 MNHNS, CDR2 SASEGT. Germline trimming cut 4 bases from V and 0 bases from J; bases unmatched to any gene: 6. CDR3 amino acids: CASSARDSLSGANVLTF. The CDR3 DNA reads TGTGCCAGCAGTGCCCGGGACAGTCTCTCTGGGGCCAACGTCCTGACTTTC.

This clone was picked up one time. V gene TRBV7-3 combines with J gene TRBJ1-6; D is ambiguous. V gave up 2 bases and J gave up 7 bases, with 9 bases separating them. The germline gives CDR1 SGHTA, CDR2 FQGTGA. This CDR3 is 14 amino acids long. The CDR3 protein is CASSLSPRNSPLHF. The CDR3 bases are TGTGCCAGCAGCTTATCCCCCCGGAATTCACCCCTCCACTTT.

This clone was seen only a few times. The chain uses TRBV5-4 and TRBJ1-2, with D unclear. CDR3 length: 13 amino acids. Germline-derived CDR1 and CDR2 are SGHNT and YYREEE (reference sequence). V lost 0 bases and J 2 bases, leaving 5 bases between the germline ends. In DNA, the CDR3 is TGTGCCAGCAGCTTGGATCCAAACTATGGCTACACCTTC. Its translation is CASSLDPNYGYTF.

This clone was counted only a few times. The chain joins TRBV7-2 to TRBJ2-7; unclear D gene. Germline V gene sequence: CDR1 SGHTA, CDR2 FQGNSA. The germline V and J ends were trimmed by 5 bases and 4 bases, with 9 bases remaining between them. CDR3 length: 12 residues. CDR3 residues: CASSPASYEQYF. As DNA, the CDR3 is TGTGCCAGCAGCCCCGCTAGTTACGAGCAGTACTTC.

The chain carries TRBV7-2 and TRBJ1-3; TRBD1 matches 8 bases. Germline CDR1 is SGHTA and CDR2 is FQGNSA. The CDR3 spans 14 residues. V lost 5 bases, J lost 5 bases, and 5 bases stayed unmatched. This CDR3 reads CASSHDRGRNTIYF. The CDR3 DNA reads TGTGCCAGCAGCCACGACAGGGGAAGAAACACCATATATTTT.

This chain uses TRBV30 with TRBJ2-1; 9 nucleotides match TRBD2. The CDR3 is 13 residues long. Per the germline V gene, CDR1 is GTSNPN and CDR2 is SVGIG (reference sequence). J lost 9 bases, V lost 4 bases, and 7 bases had no gene match. CDR3 loop: CAWTSGGPGEQFF. The CDR3 coding sequence is TGTGCCTGGACCAGCGGGGGGCCTGGTGAGCAGTTCTTC. The full variable domain, in which reference TRBV30 and TRBJ2-1 provide the parts outside the CDR3, is SQTIHQWPATLVQPVGSPLSLECTVEGTSNPNLYWYRQAAGRGLQLLFYSVGIGQISSEVPQNLSASRPQDRQFILSSKKLLLSDSGFYLCAWTSGGPGEQFFGPGTRLTVL.

The gene calls are TRBV6-1 and TRBJ1-5, with TRBD1 matching over 9 bases. The CDR3 runs 13 residues. Unmatched junction bases numbered 3, after V lost 6 bases and J lost 6 bases. CDR1 is MNHNS, CDR2 SASEGT, per germline. In DNA form, the CDR3 reads TGTGCCAGCAGGGGACAGGGAGGTCAGCCCCAGCATTTT. This gives the protein CASRGQGGQPQHF.

CDR3 nucleotide sequence: TGTGCCAGCTCACCGTCCAAGAACACTGAAGCTTTCTTT. Encoded protein: CASSPSKNTEAFF. The J gene is TRBJ1-1, the V gene TRBV18; D is ambiguous. CDR3 length: 13 amino acids. Trimming took off 3 bases at V and 1 base at J, with 6 bases between the two ends. Germline CDR1 KGHSH, CDR2 LQKENI.

This chain uses TRBV9 with TRBJ2-2; 9 bases map to TRBD2. The junction had 6 bases not matched to a gene; V was cut back by 0 bases and J by 6 bases. CDR3 length equals 16 residues. CDR1 is SGDLS and CDR2 is YYNGEE in the germline V gene. This CDR3 reads CASSVVGGGAAGELFF. For the CDR3, the DNA is TGTGCCAGCAGCGTAGTTGGCGGGGGGGCTGCCGGGGAGCTGTTTTTT. The whole variable domain, remainder taken from reference TRBV9 and TRBJ2-2, is DSGVTQTPKHLITATGQRVTLRCSPRSGDLSVYWYQQSLDQGLQFLIQYYNGEERAKGNILERFSAQQFPDLHSELNLSSLELGDSALYFCASSVVGGGAAGELFFGEGSRLTVL.

Only one count was recorded for this clone. The chain joins TRBV25-1 to TRBJ2-7; perhaps TRBD1 as D (6 bases). Germline-derived CDR1 and CDR2 are MGHDK and SYGVNS. V was shortened by 2 bases and J by 2 bases, with 10 bases between the two germline ends. CDR3 length: 14 amino acids. CDR3 sequence: CASSETGFAYEQYF. The CDR3 region has the DNA TGTGCCAGCAGTGAAACAGGGTTCGCCTACGAGCAGTACTTC.

The chain uses TRBV7-3 and TRBJ1-2, with D hard to call. The CDR3 is 14 amino acids. CDR1 is SGHTA and CDR2 is FQGTGA in the germline V gene. Trimming took off 5 bases at V and 2 bases at J, with 12 bases between the two ends. The CDR3 DNA reads TGTGCCAGCAGCCAGTTCAGTCAGAACTATGGCTACACCTTC. Its protein is CASSQFSQNYGYTF. Combining the CDR3 with reference TRBV7-3 and TRBJ1-2 gives the whole variable domain GAGVSQTPSNKVTEKGKYVELRCDPISGHTALYWYRQSLGQGPEFLIYFQGTGAADDSGLPNDRFFAVRPEGSVSTLKIQRTERGDSAVYLCASSQFSQNYGYTFGSGTRLTVV.

This sequence joins TRBV19 and TRBJ2-1; a possible D gene is TRBD2 (6 bases). Germline V lookup: CDR1 LNHDA, CDR2 SQIVND (reference sequence). This CDR3 is 15 amino acids long. V was clipped by 5 bases and J by 3 bases, with 14 bases between them. CDR3 sequence: CASSVTGTGYNEQFF. The CDR3 nucleotides are TGTGCCAGTAGTGTCACCGGGACTGGCTACAATGAGCAGTTCTTC.

This chain links TRBV1 with TRBJ1-1; the table's D call of TRBD1 was not tested on the DNA. TRBV1 is tagged as a pseudogene. The CDR3 length is 20 residues. CDR3 in amino acids: CTSSQGRSGFRDTSRPKAFF. The CDR3 DNA follows: TGCACCAGCAGCCAAGGGAGGTCCGGGTTCCGGGACACGTCAAGACCCAAAGCTTTCTTT.

V and J are TRBV19 and TRBJ2-5; 7 nucleotides agree with TRBD2. CDR3 size: 15 residues. Looked up from germline, CDR1 is LNHDA and CDR2 is SQIVND (reference sequence). Losses at the gene ends were 6 bases for V and 4 bases for J; bases not matched to a gene: 11. CDR3: CASRASGGRGETQYF. CDR3 bases: TGTGCCAGTAGGGCTAGCGGAGGCCGGGGAGAGACCCAGTACTTC. The whole variable domain, remainder taken from reference TRBV19 and TRBJ2-5, is DGGITQSPKYLFRKEGQNVTLSCEQNLNHDAMYWYRQDPGQGLRLIYYSQIVNDFQKGDIAEGYSVSREKKESFPLTVTSAQKNPTAFYLCASRASGGRGETQYFGPGTRLLVL.

The V gene is TRBV7-2, the J gene TRBJ1-2; possible D gene TRBD1, 5 bases. V lost 6 bases to trimming and J lost 8 bases, with 22 bases between them. The CDR3 length is 15 residues. The germline V gene encodes CDR1 SGHTA and CDR2 FQGNSA. CDR3: CASSEEGGALGGYTF. The CDR3 region has the DNA TGTGCCAGCAGTGAAGAGGGAGGGGCCCTGGGCGGCTACACCTTC. The full variable domain, its missing parts supplied by reference TRBV7-2 and TRBJ1-2, is GAGVSQSPSNKVTEKGKDVELRCDPISGHTALYWYRQSLGQGLEFLIYFQGNSAPDKSGLPSDRFSAERTGGSVSTLTIQRTQQEDSAVYLCASSEEGGALGGYTFGSGTRLTVV.

This chain links TRBV27 with TRBJ2-3; D is possibly TRBD2 (5 bases). Trimming cost V 7 bases and J 6 bases, with 8 bases left between them. Germline V gene sequence: CDR1 MNHEY, CDR2 SMNVEV (reference sequence). The CDR3 contains 11 residues. CDR3 in amino acids: CASNRGDTQYF. The CDR3 DNA reads as TGTGCCAGCAATCGGGGTGATACGCAGTATTTT.

The chain employs TRBV4-3 and TRBJ2-1; D remains unclear. The V end lost 4 bases, the J end lost 7 bases, and 17 bases lay between the germline ends. The CDR3 is made up of 15 amino acids. CDR1 and CDR2 from the germline V gene are LGHNA and YSLEER. The CDR3 spells CASSRSVAAGNEQFF. CDR3 nucleotide sequence: TGCGCCAGCAGCCGCTCGGTGGCGGCCGGGAATGAGCAGTTCTTC.

The chain combines TRBV19 with TRBJ1-1; TRBD1 matches at 8 bases. Germline V lookup: CDR1 LNHDA, CDR2 SQIVND (reference sequence). The CDR3 is made up of 14 amino acids. The junction had 7 bases not matched to a gene; V was cut back by 5 bases and J by 5 bases. The CDR3 bases are TGTGCCAGTAGTCCCCGGACAGGGAATACTGAAGCTTTCTTT. This translates into CASSPRTGNTEAFF. The full variable domain, with the rest looked up from reference TRBV19 and TRBJ1-1, is DGGITQSPKYLFRKEGQNVTLSCEQNLNHDAMYWYRQDPGQGLRLIYYSQIVNDFQKGDIAEGYSVSREKKESFPLTVTSAQKNPTAFYLCASSPRTGNTEAFFGQGTRLTVV.

This sequence joins TRBV7-2 and TRBJ1-2, with 8 nucleotides matching TRBD1. V gave up 5 bases and J gave up 2 bases; unmatched junction bases: 7. The germline V gene encodes CDR1 SGHTA and CDR2 FQGNSA. CDR3 length equals 15 residues. CDR3 DNA: TGTGCCAGCAGCCAAGCTAACAGGGGGAACTATGGCTACACCTTC. Protein: CASSQANRGNYGYTF. Full variable domain (rest looked up from reference TRBV7-2 and TRBJ1-2): GAGVSQSPSNKVTEKGKDVELRCDPISGHTALYWYRQSLGQGLEFLIYFQGNSAPDKSGLPSDRFSAERTGGSVSTLTIQRTQQEDSAVYLCASSQANRGNYGYTFGSGTRLTVV.

This chain uses TRBV18 with TRBJ2-1; 8 bases match TRBD1. The germline gives CDR1 KGHSH, CDR2 LQKENI. CDR3 length: 20 residues. V lost 3 bases, J lost 0 bases, and 16 bases stayed unmatched. CDR3 nucleotides: TGTGCCAGCTCACCTAAGTTAAGGACAGGGATGGCCAGCTCCTACAATGAGCAGTTCTTC. Residues: CASSPKLRTGMASSYNEQFF.

The chain employs TRBV4-2 and TRBJ2-1; 9 bases match TRBD2. V shed 1 base and J 8 bases; nucleotides not matched to a gene: 3. Germline V CDR1 and CDR2: LGHNA, YNFKEQ. This CDR3 is built from 14 residues. The CDR3 sequence is CASSQGLAAHEQFF. The CDR3 nucleotides are TGTGCCAGCAGCCAAGGACTAGCGGCCCATGAGCAGTTCTTC.

The V call is TRBV19, the J call TRBJ1-5; D might be TRBD1 (5 bases). Germline assignment: CDR1 LNHDA and CDR2 SQIVND (reference sequence). This CDR3 has 14 amino acids. Deletions cut 7 bases from V and 4 bases from J, with 14 bases between. CDR3 loop: CASTLVAGNQPQHF. The CDR3 coding sequence is TGTGCCAGTACCCTGGTGGCAGGGAATCAGCCCCAGCATTTT.